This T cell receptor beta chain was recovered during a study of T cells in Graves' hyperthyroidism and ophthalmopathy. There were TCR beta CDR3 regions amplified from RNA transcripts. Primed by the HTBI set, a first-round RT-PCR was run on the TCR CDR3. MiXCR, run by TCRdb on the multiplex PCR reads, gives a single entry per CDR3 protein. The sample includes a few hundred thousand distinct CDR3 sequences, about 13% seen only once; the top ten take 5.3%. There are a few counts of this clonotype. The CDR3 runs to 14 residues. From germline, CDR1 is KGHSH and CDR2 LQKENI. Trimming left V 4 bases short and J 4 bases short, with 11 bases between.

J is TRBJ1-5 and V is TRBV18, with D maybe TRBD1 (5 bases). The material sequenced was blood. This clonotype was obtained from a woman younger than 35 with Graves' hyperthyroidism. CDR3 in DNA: TGTGCCAGCTCACGGCCGGGACTTAATCAGCCCCAGCATTTT. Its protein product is CASSRPGLNQPQHF.